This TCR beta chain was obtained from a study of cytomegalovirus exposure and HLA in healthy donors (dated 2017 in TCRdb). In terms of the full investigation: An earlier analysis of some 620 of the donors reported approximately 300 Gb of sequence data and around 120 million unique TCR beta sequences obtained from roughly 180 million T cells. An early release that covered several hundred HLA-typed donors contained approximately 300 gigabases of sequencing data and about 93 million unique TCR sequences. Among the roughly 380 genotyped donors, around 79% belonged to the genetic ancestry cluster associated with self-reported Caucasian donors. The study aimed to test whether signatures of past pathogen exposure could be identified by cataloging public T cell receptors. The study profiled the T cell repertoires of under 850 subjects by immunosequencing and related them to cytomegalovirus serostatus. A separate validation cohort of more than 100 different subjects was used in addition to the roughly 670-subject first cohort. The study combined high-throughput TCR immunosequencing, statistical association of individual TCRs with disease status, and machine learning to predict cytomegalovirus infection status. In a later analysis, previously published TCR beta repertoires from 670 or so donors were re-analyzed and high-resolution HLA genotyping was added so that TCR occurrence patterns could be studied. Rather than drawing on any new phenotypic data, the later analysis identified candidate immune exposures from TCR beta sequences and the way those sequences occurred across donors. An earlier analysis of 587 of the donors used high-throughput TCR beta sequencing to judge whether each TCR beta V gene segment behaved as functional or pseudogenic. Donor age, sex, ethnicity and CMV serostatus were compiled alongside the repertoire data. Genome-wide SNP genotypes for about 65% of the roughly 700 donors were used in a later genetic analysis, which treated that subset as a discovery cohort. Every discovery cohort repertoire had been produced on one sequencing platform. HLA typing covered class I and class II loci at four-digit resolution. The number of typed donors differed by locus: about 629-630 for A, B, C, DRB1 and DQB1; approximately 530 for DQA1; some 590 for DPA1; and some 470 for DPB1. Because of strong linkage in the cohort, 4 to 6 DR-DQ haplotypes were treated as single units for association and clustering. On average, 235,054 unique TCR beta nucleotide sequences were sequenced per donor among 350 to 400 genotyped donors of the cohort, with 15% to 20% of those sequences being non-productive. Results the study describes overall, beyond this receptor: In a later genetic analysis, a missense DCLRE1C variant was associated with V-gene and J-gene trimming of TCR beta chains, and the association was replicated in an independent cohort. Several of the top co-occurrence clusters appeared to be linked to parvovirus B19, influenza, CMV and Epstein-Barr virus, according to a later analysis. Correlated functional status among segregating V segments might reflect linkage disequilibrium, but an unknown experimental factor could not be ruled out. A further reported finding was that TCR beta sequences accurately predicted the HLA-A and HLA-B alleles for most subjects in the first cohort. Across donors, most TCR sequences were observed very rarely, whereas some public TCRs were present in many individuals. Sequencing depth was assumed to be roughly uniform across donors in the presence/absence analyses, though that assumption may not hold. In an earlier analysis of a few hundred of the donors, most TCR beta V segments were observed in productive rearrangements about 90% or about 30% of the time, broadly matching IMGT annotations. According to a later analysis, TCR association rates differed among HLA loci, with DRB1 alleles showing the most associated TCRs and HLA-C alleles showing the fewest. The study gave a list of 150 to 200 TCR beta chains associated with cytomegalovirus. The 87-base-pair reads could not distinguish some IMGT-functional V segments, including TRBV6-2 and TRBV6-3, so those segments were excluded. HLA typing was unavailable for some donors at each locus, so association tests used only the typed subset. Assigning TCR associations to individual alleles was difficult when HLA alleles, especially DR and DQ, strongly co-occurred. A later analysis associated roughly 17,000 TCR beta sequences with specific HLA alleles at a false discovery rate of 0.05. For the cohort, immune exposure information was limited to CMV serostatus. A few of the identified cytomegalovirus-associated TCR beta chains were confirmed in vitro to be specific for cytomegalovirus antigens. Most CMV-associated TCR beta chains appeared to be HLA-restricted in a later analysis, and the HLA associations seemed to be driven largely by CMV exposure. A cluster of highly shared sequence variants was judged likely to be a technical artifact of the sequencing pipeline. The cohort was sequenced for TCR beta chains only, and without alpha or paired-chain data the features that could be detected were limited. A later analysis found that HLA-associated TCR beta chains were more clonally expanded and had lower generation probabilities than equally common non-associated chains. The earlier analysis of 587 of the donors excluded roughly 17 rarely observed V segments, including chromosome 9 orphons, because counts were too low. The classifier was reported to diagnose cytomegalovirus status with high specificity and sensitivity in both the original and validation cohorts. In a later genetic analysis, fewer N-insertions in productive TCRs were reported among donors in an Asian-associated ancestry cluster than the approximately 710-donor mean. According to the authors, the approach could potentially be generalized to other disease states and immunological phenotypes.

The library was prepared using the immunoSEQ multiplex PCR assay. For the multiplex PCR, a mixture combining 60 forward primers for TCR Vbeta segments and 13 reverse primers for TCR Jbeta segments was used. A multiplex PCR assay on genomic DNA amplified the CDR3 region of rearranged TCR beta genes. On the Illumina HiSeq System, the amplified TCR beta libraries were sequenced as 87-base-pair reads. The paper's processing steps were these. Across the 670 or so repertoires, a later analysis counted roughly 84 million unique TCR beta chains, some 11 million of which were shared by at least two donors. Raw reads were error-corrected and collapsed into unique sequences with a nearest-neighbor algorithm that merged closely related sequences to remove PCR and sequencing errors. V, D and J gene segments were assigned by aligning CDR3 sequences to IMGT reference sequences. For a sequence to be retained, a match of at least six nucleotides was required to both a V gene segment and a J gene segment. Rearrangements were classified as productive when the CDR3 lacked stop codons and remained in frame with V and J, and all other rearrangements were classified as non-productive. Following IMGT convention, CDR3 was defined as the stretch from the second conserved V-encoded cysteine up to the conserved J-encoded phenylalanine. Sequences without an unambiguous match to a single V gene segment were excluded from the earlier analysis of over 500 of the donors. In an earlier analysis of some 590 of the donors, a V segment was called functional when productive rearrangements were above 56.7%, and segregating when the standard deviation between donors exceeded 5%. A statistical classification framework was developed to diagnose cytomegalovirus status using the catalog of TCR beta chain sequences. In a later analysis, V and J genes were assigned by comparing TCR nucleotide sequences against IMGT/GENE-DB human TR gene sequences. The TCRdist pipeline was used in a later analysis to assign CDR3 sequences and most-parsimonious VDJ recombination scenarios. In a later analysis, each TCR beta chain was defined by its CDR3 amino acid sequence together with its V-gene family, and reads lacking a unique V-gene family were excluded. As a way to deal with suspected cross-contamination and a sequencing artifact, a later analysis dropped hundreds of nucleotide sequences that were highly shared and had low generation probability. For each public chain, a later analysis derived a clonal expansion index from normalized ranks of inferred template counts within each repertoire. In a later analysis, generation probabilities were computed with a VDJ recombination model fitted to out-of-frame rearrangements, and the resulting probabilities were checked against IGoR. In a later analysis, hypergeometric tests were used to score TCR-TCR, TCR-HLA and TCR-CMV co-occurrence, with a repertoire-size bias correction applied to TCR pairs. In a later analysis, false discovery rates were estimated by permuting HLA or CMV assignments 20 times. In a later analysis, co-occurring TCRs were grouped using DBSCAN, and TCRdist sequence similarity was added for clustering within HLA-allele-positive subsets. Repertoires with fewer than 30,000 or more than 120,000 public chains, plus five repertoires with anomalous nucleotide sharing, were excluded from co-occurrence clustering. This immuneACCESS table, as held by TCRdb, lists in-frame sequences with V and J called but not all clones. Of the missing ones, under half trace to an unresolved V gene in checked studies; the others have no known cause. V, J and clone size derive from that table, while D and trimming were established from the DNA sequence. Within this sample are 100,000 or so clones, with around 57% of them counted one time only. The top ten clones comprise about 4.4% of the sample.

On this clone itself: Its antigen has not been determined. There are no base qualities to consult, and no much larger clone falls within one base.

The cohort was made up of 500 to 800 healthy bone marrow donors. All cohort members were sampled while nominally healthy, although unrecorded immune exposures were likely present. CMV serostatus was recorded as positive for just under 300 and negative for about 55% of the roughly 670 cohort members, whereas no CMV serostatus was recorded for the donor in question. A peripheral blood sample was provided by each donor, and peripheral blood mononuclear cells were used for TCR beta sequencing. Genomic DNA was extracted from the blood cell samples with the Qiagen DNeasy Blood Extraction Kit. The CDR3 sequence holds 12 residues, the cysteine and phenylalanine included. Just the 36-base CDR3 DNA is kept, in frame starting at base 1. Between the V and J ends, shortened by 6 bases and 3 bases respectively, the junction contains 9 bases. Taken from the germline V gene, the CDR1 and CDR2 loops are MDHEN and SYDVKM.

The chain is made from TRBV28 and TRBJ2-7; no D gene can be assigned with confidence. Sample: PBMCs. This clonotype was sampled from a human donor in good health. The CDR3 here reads CASRAGDYEQYF. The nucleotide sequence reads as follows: TGTGCCAGCAGGGCCGGAGACTACGAGCAGTACTTC.